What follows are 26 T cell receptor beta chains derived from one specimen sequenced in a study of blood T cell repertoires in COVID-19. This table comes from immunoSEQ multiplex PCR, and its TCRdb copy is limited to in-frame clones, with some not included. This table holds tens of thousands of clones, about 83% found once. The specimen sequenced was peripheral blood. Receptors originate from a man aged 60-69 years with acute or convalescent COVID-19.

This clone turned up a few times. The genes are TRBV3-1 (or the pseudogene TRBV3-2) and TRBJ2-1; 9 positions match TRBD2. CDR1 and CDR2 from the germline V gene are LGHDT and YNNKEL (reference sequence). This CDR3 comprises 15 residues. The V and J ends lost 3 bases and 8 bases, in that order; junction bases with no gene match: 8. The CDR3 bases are TGTGCCAGCAGCCATTCAGGACTAGCGATCGATGAGCAGTTCTTC. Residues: CASSHSGLAIDEQFF.

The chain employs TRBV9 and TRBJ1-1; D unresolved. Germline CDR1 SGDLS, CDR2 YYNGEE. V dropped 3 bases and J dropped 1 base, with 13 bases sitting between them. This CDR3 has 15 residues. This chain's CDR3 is CASSARQLGNTEAFF. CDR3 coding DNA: TGTGCCAGCAGCGCAAGACAACTCGGGAACACTGAAGCTTTCTTT.

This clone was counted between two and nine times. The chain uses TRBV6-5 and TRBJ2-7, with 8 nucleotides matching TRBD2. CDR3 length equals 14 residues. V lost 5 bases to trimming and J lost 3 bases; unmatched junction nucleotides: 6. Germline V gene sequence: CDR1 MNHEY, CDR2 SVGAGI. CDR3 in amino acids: CASSTSGYNYEQYF. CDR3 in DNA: TGTGCCAGCAGTACTAGCGGTTACAACTACGAGCAGTACTTC.

The CDR3 loop is CASSFSTGEVNEKLFF. CDR3 in DNA: TGTGCCAGCAGTTTCTCCACAGGGGAAGTTAATGAAAAACTGTTTTTT. The chain uses TRBV27 and TRBJ1-4; 7 nucleotides match TRBD1. The CDR3 loop spans 16 amino acids. After removal of 3 bases from V and 4 bases from J, the junction contained 8 bases not matched to a gene. Germline CDR1 reads MNHEY; CDR2 reads SMNVEV (reference sequence).

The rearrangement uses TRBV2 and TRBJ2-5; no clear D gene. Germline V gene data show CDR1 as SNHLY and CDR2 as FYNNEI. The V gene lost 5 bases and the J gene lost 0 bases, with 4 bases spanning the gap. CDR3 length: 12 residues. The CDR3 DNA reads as TGTGCCAGCAGTCAGGACCAAGAGACCCAGTACTTC. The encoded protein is CASSQDQETQYF.

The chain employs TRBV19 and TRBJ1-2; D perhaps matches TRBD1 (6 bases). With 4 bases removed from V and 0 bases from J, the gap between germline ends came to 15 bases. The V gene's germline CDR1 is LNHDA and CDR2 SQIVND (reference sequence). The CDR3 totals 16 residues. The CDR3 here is CASSTKDSLTNYGYTF. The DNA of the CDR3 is TGTGCCAGTAGTACCAAGGACAGTTTAACTAACTATGGCTACACCTTC.

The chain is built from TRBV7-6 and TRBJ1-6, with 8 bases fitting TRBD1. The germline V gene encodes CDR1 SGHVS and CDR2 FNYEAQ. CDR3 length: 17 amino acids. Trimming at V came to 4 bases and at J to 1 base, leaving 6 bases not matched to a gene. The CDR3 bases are TGTGCCAGCAGCTCAGACAGGGGTCCGTCCTATAATTCACCCCTCCACTTT. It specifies CASSSDRGPSYNSPLHF.

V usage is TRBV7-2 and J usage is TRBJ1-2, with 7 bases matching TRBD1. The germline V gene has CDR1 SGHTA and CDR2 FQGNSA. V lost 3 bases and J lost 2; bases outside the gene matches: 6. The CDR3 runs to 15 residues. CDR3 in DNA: TGTGCCAGCAGCTTCGACAGGGTAACCAACTATGGCTACACCTTC. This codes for CASSFDRVTNYGYTF.

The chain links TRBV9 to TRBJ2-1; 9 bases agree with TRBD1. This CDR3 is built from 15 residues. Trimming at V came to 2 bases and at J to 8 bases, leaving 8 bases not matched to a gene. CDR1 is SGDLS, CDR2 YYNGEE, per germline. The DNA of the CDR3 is TGTGCCAGCAGCGTCCGGGACAGGGTCTTCGATGAGCAGTTCTTC. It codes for CASSVRDRVFDEQFF.

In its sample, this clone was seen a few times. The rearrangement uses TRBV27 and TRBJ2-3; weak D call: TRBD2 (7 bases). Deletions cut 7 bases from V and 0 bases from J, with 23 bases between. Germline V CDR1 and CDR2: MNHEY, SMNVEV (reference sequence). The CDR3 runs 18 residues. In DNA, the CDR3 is TGTGCCAGCAACTTTCGCAGAAGGGGGGGCGGGAGCACAGATACGCAGTATTTT. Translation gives CASNFRRRGGGSTDTQYF.

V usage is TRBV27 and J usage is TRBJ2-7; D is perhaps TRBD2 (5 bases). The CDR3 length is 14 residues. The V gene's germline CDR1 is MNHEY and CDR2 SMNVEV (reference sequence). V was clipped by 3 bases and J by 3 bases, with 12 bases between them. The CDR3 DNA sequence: TGTGCCAGCAGTTTGTCCGGGGAGTACTACGAGCAGTACTTC. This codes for CASSLSGEYYEQYF.

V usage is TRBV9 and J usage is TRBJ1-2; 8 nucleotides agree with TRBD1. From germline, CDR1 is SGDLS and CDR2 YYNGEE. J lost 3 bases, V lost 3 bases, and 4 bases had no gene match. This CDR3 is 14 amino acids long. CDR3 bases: TGTGCCAGCAGCGGACAGACAGGGGACTATGGCTACACCTTC. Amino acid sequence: CASSGQTGDYGYTF.

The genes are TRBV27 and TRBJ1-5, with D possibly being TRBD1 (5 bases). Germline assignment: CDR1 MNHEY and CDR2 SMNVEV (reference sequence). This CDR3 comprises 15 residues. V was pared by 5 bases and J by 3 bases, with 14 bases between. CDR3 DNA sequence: TGTGCCAGCAGTAAAGAAGGGGCCTTCAATCAGCCCCAGCATTTT. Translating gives CASSKEGAFNQPQHF.

CDR3 nucleotides: TGCGCCAGCAGCTTAAACAGGAACACCGGGGAGCTGTTTTTT. Translation gives CASSLNRNTGELFF. The rearrangement links TRBV5-1 to TRBJ2-2; D gene unclear. CDR1 is SGHRS, CDR2 YFSETQ, per germline. V lost 2 bases and J 1 base, leaving 6 bases between the germline ends. This CDR3 has 14 residues. The full variable domain, with the rest looked up from reference TRBV5-1 and TRBJ2-2, is KAGVTQTPRYLIKTRGQQVTLSCSPISGHRSVSWYQQTPGQGLQFLFEYFSETQRNKGNFPGRFSGRQFSNSRSEMNVSTLELGDSALYLCASSLNRNTGELFFGEGSRLTVL.

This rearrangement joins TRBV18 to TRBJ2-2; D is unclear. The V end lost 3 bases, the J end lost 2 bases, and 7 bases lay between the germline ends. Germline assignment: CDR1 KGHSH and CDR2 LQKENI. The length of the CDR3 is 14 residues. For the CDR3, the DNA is TGTGCCAGCTCACCGGGCAGAAACACCGGGGAGCTGTTTTTT. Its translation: CASSPGRNTGELFF.

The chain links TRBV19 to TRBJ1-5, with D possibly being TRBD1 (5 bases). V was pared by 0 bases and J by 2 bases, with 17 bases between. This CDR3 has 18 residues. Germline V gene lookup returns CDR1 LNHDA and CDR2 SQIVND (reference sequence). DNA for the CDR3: TGTGCCAGTAGTATAGATCTGGGAGGGGCGCCCCGCAATCAGCCCCAGCATTTT. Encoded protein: CASSIDLGGAPRNQPQHF.

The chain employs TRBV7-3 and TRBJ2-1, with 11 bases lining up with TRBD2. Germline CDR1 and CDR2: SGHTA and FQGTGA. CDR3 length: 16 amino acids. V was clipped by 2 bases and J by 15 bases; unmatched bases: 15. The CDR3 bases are TGTGCCAGCAGCTTAGGCCCCATAGCGGGGGGGCCAAGTCCGTTCTTC. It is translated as CASSLGPIAGGPSPFF.

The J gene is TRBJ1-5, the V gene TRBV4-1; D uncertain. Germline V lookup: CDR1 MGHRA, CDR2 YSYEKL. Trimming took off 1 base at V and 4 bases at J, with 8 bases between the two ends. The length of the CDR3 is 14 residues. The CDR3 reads CASSQATENQPQHF. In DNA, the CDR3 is TGCGCCAGCAGCCAAGCTACAGAGAATCAGCCCCAGCATTTT.

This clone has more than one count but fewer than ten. The CDR3 loop reads CASSFRGVGYTF. The DNA for the CDR3 is TGTGCCAGCAGCTTCAGGGGAGTAGGCTACACCTTC. The rearrangement links TRBV7-2 to TRBJ1-2; D is possibly TRBD1 (6 bases). Trimming removed 3 bases at V and 8 bases at J, with 10 bases between. The CDR3 extends over 12 amino acids. The V gene's germline CDR1 is SGHTA and CDR2 FQGNSA.

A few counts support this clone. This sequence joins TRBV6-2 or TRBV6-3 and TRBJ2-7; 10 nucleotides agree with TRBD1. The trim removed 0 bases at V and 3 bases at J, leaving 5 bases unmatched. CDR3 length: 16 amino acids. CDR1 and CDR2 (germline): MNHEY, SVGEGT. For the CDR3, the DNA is TGTGCCAGCAGTTACTCCACCGGGACAGGGGACTACGAGCAGTACTTC. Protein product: CASSYSTGTGDYEQYF.

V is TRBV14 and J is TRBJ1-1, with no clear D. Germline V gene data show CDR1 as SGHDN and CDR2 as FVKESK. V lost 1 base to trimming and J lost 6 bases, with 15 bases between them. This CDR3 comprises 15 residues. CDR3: CASSQAVGQAPEAFF. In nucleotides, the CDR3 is TGTGCCAGCAGCCAAGCGGTTGGGCAGGCTCCTGAAGCTTTCTTT.

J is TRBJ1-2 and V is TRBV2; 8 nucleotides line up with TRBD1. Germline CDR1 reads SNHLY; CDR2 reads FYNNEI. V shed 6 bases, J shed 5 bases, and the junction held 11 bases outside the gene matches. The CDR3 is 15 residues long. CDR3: CASSVGQGAGYGYTF. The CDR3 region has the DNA TGTGCCAGCAGCGTAGGACAGGGCGCCGGGTATGGCTACACCTTC.

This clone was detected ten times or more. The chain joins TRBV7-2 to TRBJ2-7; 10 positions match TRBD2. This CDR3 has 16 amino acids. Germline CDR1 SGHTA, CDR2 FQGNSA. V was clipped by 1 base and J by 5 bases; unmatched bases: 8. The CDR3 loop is CASSLVSGGAGNEQYF. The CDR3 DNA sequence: TGTGCCAGCAGCTTAGTAAGCGGGGGGGCCGGGAACGAGCAGTACTTC.

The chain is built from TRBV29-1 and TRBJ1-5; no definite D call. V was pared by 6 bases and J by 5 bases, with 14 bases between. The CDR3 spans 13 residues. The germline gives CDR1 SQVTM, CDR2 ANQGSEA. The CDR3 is CSVADNFYQPQHF. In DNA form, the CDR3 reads TGCAGCGTGGCTGACAATTTCTATCAGCCCCAGCATTTT. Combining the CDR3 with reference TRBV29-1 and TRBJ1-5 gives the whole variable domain SAVISQKPSRDICQRGTSLTIQCQVDSQVTMMFWYRQQPGQSLTLIATANQGSEATYESGFVIDKFPISRPNLTFSTLTVSNMSPEDSSIYLCSVADNFYQPQHFGDGTRLSIL.

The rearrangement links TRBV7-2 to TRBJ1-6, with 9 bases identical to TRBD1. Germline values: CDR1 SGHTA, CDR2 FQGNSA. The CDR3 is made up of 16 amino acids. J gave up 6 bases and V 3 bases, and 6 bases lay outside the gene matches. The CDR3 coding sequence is TGTGCCAGCAGCTTGCGACCGGGACAGGGTAATTCACCCCTCCACTTT. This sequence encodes CASSLRPGQGNSPLHF.

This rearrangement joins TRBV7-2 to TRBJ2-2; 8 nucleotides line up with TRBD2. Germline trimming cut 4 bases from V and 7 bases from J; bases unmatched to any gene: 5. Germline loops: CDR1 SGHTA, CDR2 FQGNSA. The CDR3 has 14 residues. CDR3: CASSYGGANGELFF. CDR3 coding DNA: TGTGCCAGCAGCTACGGGGGGGCAAACGGGGAGCTGTTTTTT.